What follows are 28 T cell receptor beta chains derived from one specimen sequenced in a study of shared clonotypes between healthy human individuals. Assay used: immunoSEQ multiplex PCR; TCRdb lists only in-frame clones, some missing. The sample carries some 2,400,000 clones, under 97% recorded once. The specimen was naive CD4+ T cells sorted from blood. Subset denoted: CD45RA+ positively selected. The receptors stem from a man between 18 and 29 years old in good health.

CDR3 coding DNA: TGTGCCAGCATAGGTGCGAACACCGGGGAGCTGTTTTTT. Protein product: CASIGANTGELFF. V and J are TRBV6-5 and TRBJ2-2, with D unresolved. This CDR3 comprises 13 residues. Germline-derived CDR1 and CDR2 are MNHEY and SVGAGI. The V gene lost 7 bases and the J gene lost 0 bases, with 6 bases spanning the gap.

The gene calls are TRBV6-1 and TRBJ2-7; a weak D match, TRBD1 (6 bases). V was trimmed by 8 bases and J by 3 bases, leaving 20 bases between them. This CDR3 contains 15 residues. Germline assignment: CDR1 MNHNS and CDR2 SASEGT. As DNA, the CDR3 is TGTGCCAGCTTAACAGGGCCCACAGATATCTACGAGCAGTACTTC. Its translation: CASLTGPTDIYEQYF.

The chain carries TRBV9 and TRBJ1-3, with D perhaps TRBD1 (6 bases). V dropped 3 bases and J dropped 0 bases, with 13 bases sitting between them. From germline, CDR1 is SGDLS and CDR2 YYNGEE. This CDR3 contains 16 residues. The DNA for the CDR3 is TGTGCCAGCAGCGGGTCAGGGGATTACTCTGGAAACACCATATATTTT. The encoded protein is CASSGSGDYSGNTIYF. Complete variable domain (other parts from reference TRBV9 and TRBJ1-3): DSGVTQTPKHLITATGQRVTLRCSPRSGDLSVYWYQQSLDQGLQFLIQYYNGEERAKGNILERFSAQQFPDLHSELNLSSLELGDSALYFCASSGSGDYSGNTIYFGEGSWLTVV.

The genes are TRBV7-2 and TRBJ2-2; 7 nucleotides align to TRBD1. Trimming took 5 bases from V and 6 from J; bases not matched to a gene: 12. This CDR3 contains 16 residues. Germline CDR1 and CDR2: SGHTA and FQGNSA. DNA for the CDR3: TGTGCCAGCAGCCTCCGACAGGGTGGTTTTGCCGGGGAGCTGTTTTTT. Translating gives CASSLRQGGFAGELFF.

This sequence joins TRBV9 and TRBJ2-1, with a possible D match to TRBD2 (6 bases). The CDR3 runs 17 residues. In germline, CDR1 is SGDLS, CDR2 YYNGEE. Trimming stripped 0 bases from V and 4 bases from J, with 17 bases between. For the CDR3, the DNA is TGTGCCAGCAGCGTAGGTATCGCGGGGCCTAAATACAATGAGCAGTTCTTC. It translates to CASSVGIAGPKYNEQFF. Full variable domain (rest looked up from reference TRBV9 and TRBJ2-1): DSGVTQTPKHLITATGQRVTLRCSPRSGDLSVYWYQQSLDQGLQFLIQYYNGEERAKGNILERFSAQQFPDLHSELNLSSLELGDSALYFCASSVGIAGPKYNEQFFGPGTRLTVL.

V and J are TRBV30 and TRBJ1-4, with D uncertain. Germline loops: CDR1 GTSNPN, CDR2 SVGIG (reference sequence). CDR3 length: 14 amino acids. V lost 1 base to trimming and J lost 0 bases, with 6 bases between them. CDR3 bases: TGTGCCTGGAGTGACAGTCCAACTAATGAAAAACTGTTTTTT. Residues: CAWSDSPTNEKLFF.

This chain connects TRBV4-1 to TRBJ2-2, with D possibly matching TRBD2 (5 bases). The CDR3 consists of 14 residues. CDR1 MGHRA and CDR2 YSYEKL come from the germline V gene. Trimming pared 5 bases from V and 1 base from J, leaving 8 bases between. The CDR3 loop reads CASSFGGNTGELFF. Written as DNA, the CDR3 is TGCGCCAGCAGCTTCGGAGGGAACACCGGGGAGCTGTTTTTT.

In its sample, this clone was seen once. The chain uses TRBV2 and TRBJ2-2; the match to TRBD1 covers 9 bases. The trim removed 7 bases at V and 1 base at J, leaving 4 bases unmatched. The CDR3 is 15 residues long. CDR1 is SNHLY and CDR2 is FYNNEI in the germline V gene. The CDR3 region is CASIWDRENTGELFF. The CDR3 DNA reads as TGTGCCAGCATTTGGGACAGGGAGAACACCGGGGAGCTGTTTTTT.

The rearrangement joins TRBV7-2 to TRBJ2-5; 7 nucleotides match TRBD2. The CDR3 totals 16 residues. In germline, CDR1 is SGHTA, CDR2 FQGNSA. The J segment lost 0 bases and the V segment lost 3 bases, leaving 7 bases of the junction unmatched. The CDR3 DNA reads TGTGCCAGCAGCTTGGGGGACTATACGTACCAAGAGACCCAGTACTTC. This translates into CASSLGDYTYQETQYF.

The chain has TRBV2 and TRBJ1-6, with a weak D call TRBD1 (5 bases). Germline loops: CDR1 SNHLY, CDR2 FYNNEI. The CDR3 sequence is 14 residues long. V gave up 5 bases and J gave up 9 bases, with 14 bases separating them. In nucleotides, the CDR3 is TGTGCCAGCAGTTACCTCGAAAGGGGTTCACCCCTCCACTTT. Encoded protein: CASSYLERGSPLHF.

The chain has TRBV5-1 and TRBJ1-5; TRBD1 aligns across 7 bases. V trimming: 0 bases; J trimming: 8 bases; junction bases outside the gene matches: 5. CDR1 is SGHRS and CDR2 is YFSETQ in the germline V gene. The CDR3 is 14 residues long. The CDR3 loop is CASSLGVQGEPQHF. The CDR3 DNA sequence: TGCGCCAGCAGCTTGGGGGTTCAGGGGGAGCCCCAGCATTTT.

This rearrangement joins TRBV18 to TRBJ2-7; D tentatively reads TRBD1 or TRBD2 (5 bases each). Germline assignment: CDR1 KGHSH and CDR2 LQKENI. The V end lost 1 base, the J end lost 1 base, and 17 bases lay between the germline ends. This CDR3 contains 17 residues. The CDR3 DNA follows: TGTGCCAGCTCACCACGAGGGACGTCCGTGGGGTCCTACGAGCAGTACTTC. Amino acids: CASSPRGTSVGSYEQYF. The entire variable domain, with the rest obtained from reference TRBV18 and TRBJ2-7, is as follows: NAGVMQNPRHLVRRRGQEARLRCSPMKGHSHVYWYRQLPEEGLKFMVYLQKENIIDESGMPKERFSAEFPKEGPSILRIQQVVRGDSAAYFCASSPRGTSVGSYEQYFGPGTRLTVT.

The gene calls are TRBV9 and TRBJ2-1; TRBD2 is a possible D gene (6 bases). V was shortened by 3 bases and J by 3 bases, with 16 bases between the two germline ends. The CDR3 totals 16 residues. Germline V CDR1 and CDR2: SGDLS, YYNGEE. The CDR3, as DNA: TGTGCCAGCAGCGCAATTTTAGGGACTCTCTACAATGAGCAGTTCTTC. It codes for CASSAILGTLYNEQFF.

V usage is TRBV4-2 and J usage is TRBJ2-3, with D possibly being TRBD2 (7 bases). The germline CDR1 and CDR2 sequences are LGHNA and YNFKEQ. Trimming took 4 bases from V and 4 from J, leaving 12 bases between them. The CDR3 is 14 residues long. The CDR3 here is CASSRGGPPDTQYF. DNA of the CDR3: TGTGCCAGCAGCCGGGGGGGCCCCCCAGATACGCAGTATTTT.

The rearrangement joins TRBV6-6 to TRBJ2-1, with unresolved D. Trimming removed 2 bases at V and 5 bases at J, with 16 bases between. In germline, CDR1 is MNHNY, CDR2 SVGAGI (reference sequence). The CDR3 consists of 16 residues. The CDR3 nucleotides are TGTGCCAGCAGTTACAGGTCGGCCCTCTGGGACAATGAGCAGTTCTTC. Protein: CASSYRSALWDNEQFF.

The J gene is TRBJ2-7, the V gene TRBV18; D may be TRBD1 or TRBD2 (5 bases each). The V end lost 6 bases, the J end lost 5 bases, and 14 bases lay between the germline ends. Germline V gene lookup returns CDR1 KGHSH and CDR2 LQKENI. The CDR3 covers 13 residues. The CDR3 reads CASSLREGNEQYF. In DNA form, the CDR3 reads TGTGCCAGCTCCCTTCGAGAGGGGAACGAGCAGTACTTC.

Of note for this clone: Other DNA sequences in this sample translate to the same CDR3. The chain carries TRBV2 and TRBJ2-7; 9 bases match TRBD1. V was pared by 6 bases and J by 1 base, with 4 bases of the junction left unmatched. The V gene's germline CDR1 is SNHLY and CDR2 FYNNEI. The length of the CDR3 is 14 residues. CDR3 DNA: TGTGCCAGCAGCAAAGACAGGGGGTCCTACGAGCAGTACTTC. Translating it yields CASSKDRGSYEQYF.

This rearrangement joins TRBV5-1 to TRBJ2-5; a possible D gene is TRBD1 (5 bases). Germline CDR1 SGHRS, CDR2 YFSETQ. V was pared by 2 bases and J by 0 bases, with 11 bases between. This CDR3 contains 15 residues. CDR3: CASSFGHNNQETQYF. The CDR3 DNA reads TGCGCCAGCAGCTTCGGACATAACAACCAAGAGACCCAGTACTTC.

The chain couples TRBV6-1 to TRBJ2-7, with D unclear. The CDR3 runs to 13 residues. Germline V lookup: CDR1 MNHNS, CDR2 SASEGT. The CDR3 loop is CASHYGSTYEQYF. The DNA of the CDR3 is TGTGCGAGCCACTATGGTTCTACCTACGAGCAGTACTTC.

This clone is a singleton in its sample. The V and J genes are TRBV5-6 and TRBJ1-2; 9 positions match TRBD1. CDR1 and CDR2 from the germline V gene are SGHDT and YYEEEE. Unmatched junction bases numbered 3, after V lost 1 base and J lost 2 bases. The CDR3 consists of 15 residues. The CDR3 loop reads CASSLRGQGNYGYTF. The CDR3 nucleotides read TGTGCCAGCAGCTTGAGGGGACAGGGAAACTATGGCTACACCTTC.

This chain links TRBV18 with TRBJ1-1, with D uncertain. Germline V CDR1 and CDR2: KGHSH, LQKENI. This CDR3 is built from 14 residues. Trimming shortened V by 3 bases and J by 1 base, and 9 bases separated the two germline ends. In DNA, the CDR3 is TGTGCCAGCTCACCCGATTCGGGGAACACTGAAGCTTTCTTT. Translating gives CASSPDSGNTEAFF. Full variable domain (rest looked up from reference TRBV18 and TRBJ1-1): NAGVMQNPRHLVRRRGQEARLRCSPMKGHSHVYWYRQLPEEGLKFMVYLQKENIIDESGMPKERFSAEFPKEGPSILRIQQVVRGDSAAYFCASSPDSGNTEAFFGQGTRLTVV.

The chain couples TRBV6-1 to TRBJ1-2; 12 bases are a match to TRBD1. The CDR3 length is 14 residues. Germline V gives CDR1 MNHNS, CDR2 SASEGT. The V gene end was trimmed by 11 bases and the J gene end by 8 bases; junction bases not matched to a gene: 12. The CDR3 DNA follows: TGTGCCGGACTTCCGGGACAGGGGGCCATGGGCTACACCTTC. It translates to CAGLPGQGAMGYTF.

V is TRBV12-2 and J is TRBJ2-2. TRBV12-2 is listed as a pseudogene. The CDR3 spans 20 residues. The CDR3 loop is CASRLARTPLGSNAAGELFF. CDR3 sequence (DNA): TGTGCAAGTCGCTTAGCAAGGACCCCCCTCGGGTCCAATGCCGCCGGGGAGCTGTTTTTT.

Of note for this clone: Other DNA sequences in the sample encode the same CDR3. The chain couples TRBV7-9 to TRBJ2-7; D possibly matches TRBD1 or TRBD2 (6 bases each). The CDR3 contains 13 residues. Germline V gives CDR1 SEHNR, CDR2 FQNEAQ (reference sequence). V lost 1 base and J lost 7, with 11 bases in between. CDR3 residues: CASSLEGGLEQYF. CDR3 DNA sequence: TGTGCCAGCAGCTTAGAGGGGGGCCTGGAGCAGTACTTC.

The chain carries TRBV5-5 and TRBJ2-3; D remains unclear. This CDR3 contains 15 residues. Germline CDR1 SGHKS, CDR2 YYEKEE (reference sequence). Trimming took 1 base from V and 2 from J, leaving 11 bases between them. CDR3 protein: CASSLMSSLTDTQYF. CDR3 coding DNA: TGTGCCAGCAGCTTGATGTCTTCCCTCACAGATACGCAGTATTTT.

The chain is built from TRBV18 and TRBJ2-7, with D perhaps TRBD1 (6 bases). CDR1 is KGHSH and CDR2 is LQKENI in the germline V gene. The V gene lost 4 bases and the J gene lost 2 bases, with 18 bases spanning the gap. The CDR3 loop spans 16 amino acids. Here the CDR3 DNA reads TGTGCCAGCTCACTAATTGGGGACACCACACCCTACGAGCAGTACTTC. This translates into CASSLIGDTTPYEQYF. Using reference TRBV18 and TRBJ2-7 for the parts outside the CDR3, the full variable domain is NAGVMQNPRHLVRRRGQEARLRCSPMKGHSHVYWYRQLPEEGLKFMVYLQKENIIDESGMPKERFSAEFPKEGPSILRIQQVVRGDSAAYFCASSLIGDTTPYEQYFGPGTRLTVT.

V is TRBV19 and J is TRBJ2-2; possibly TRBD2 for D (5 bases). Germline assignment: CDR1 LNHDA and CDR2 SQIVND (reference sequence). Trimming took 7 bases from V and 0 from J, leaving 15 bases between them. CDR3 length: 16 amino acids. CDR3 region: CASIPPGSANTGELFF. As DNA, the CDR3 is TGTGCCAGTATCCCCCCGGGGTCCGCGAACACCGGGGAGCTGTTTTTT.

This chain connects TRBV5-1 to TRBJ2-5, with D perhaps TRBD2 (5 bases). V was shortened by 4 bases and J by 4 bases, with 17 bases between the two germline ends. Germline V CDR1 and CDR2: SGHRS, YFSETQ. The CDR3 is made up of 15 amino acids. This CDR3 reads CASSPGLPGIETQYF. The CDR3 bases are TGCGCCAGCAGCCCCGGCCTACCGGGGATAGAGACCCAGTACTTC.